The present TCR beta chain was sequenced within a study of beta chain features in type 1 diabetes. General observations from the study: Naive, central memory and Treg TCRB repertoires appeared more alike in patients than in healthy donors. More deletions and fewer insertions at VDJ junctions were seen in type 1 diabetes patients.

Heparinised blood was drawn once per donor, averaging roughly 120 mL. On this clone: Its cognate antigen is unknown.

The CDR3 loop spans 10 amino acids. In germline, CDR1 is MDHEN, CDR2 SYDVKM. Trimming cost V 3 bases and J 7 bases, with 4 bases left between them. The investigators reverse transcribed all of the isolated RNA, so they sequenced expressed TCRB transcripts. Method: immunoSEQ multiplex PCR; TCRdb's copy keeps in-frame clones and lacks some. The sample has 860,000 or so clones; around a sixth are singletons. This clonotype originated in a woman between 18 and 29 years old in good health. The chain recombines TRBV28 with TRBJ2-7; D is ambiguous. Sequences were obtained from naive CD4+ T cells from blood. CDR3 sequence (DNA): TGTGCCAGCAGTTTGCGGGAGCAGTACTTC. This translates into CASSLREQYF.